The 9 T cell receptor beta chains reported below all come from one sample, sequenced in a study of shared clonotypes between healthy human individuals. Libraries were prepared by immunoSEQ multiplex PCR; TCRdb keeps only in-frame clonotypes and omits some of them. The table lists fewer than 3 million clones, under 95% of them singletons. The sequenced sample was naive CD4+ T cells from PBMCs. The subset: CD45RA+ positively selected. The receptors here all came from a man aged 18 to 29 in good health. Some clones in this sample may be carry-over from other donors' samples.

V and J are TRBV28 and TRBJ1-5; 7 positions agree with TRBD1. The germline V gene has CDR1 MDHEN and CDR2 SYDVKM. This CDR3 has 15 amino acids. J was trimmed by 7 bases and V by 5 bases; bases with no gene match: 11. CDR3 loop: CASSEGQGGFQPQHF. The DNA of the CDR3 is TGTGCCAGCAGTGAGGGCCAGGGGGGCTTCCAGCCCCAGCATTTT. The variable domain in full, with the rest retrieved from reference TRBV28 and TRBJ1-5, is DVKVTQSSRYLVKRTGEKVFLECVQDMDHENMFWYRQDPGLGLRLIYFSYDVKMKEKGDIPEGYSVSREKKERFSLILESASTNQTSMYLCASSEGQGGFQPQHFGDGTRLSIL.

CDR3 loop: CASSYLGTSGNNEQFF. For the CDR3, the DNA is TGTGCCAGCAGCTACCTTGGGACTAGCGGAAACAATGAGCAGTTCTTC. The chain recombines TRBV12-1 with TRBJ2-1; TRBD2 is the table's D call and was not checked against the DNA. TRBV12-1 is shown as a pseudogene. The CDR3 runs 16 residues.

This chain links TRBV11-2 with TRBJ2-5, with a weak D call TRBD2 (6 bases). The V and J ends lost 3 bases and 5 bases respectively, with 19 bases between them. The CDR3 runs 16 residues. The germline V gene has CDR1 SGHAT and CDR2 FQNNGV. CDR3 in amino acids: CASSFRRGLPGETQYF. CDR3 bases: TGTGCCAGCAGCTTCAGGCGGGGTCTCCCCGGGGAGACCCAGTACTTC.

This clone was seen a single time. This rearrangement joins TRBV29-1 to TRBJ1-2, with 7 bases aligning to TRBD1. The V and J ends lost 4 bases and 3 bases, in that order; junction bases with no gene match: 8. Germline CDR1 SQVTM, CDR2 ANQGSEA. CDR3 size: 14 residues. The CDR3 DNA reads TGCAGCGTTGTCGGGGGACAGTCGGACTATGGCTACACCTTC. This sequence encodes CSVVGGQSDYGYTF.

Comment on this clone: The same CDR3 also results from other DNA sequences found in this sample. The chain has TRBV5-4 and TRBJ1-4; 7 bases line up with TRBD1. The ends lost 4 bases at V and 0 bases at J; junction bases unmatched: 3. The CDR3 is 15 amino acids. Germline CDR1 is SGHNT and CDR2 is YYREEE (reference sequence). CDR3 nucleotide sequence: TGTGCCAGCAGCGTTACAGGGGCAACTAATGAAAAACTGTTTTTT. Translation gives CASSVTGATNEKLFF.

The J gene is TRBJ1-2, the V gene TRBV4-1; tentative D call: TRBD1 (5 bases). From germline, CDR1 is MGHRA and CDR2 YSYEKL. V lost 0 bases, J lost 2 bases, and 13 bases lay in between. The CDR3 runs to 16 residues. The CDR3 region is CASSQDPSPGNYGYTF. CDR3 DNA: TGCGCCAGCAGCCAAGATCCGAGTCCAGGGAACTATGGCTACACCTTC.

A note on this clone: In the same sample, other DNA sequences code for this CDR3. In DNA form, the CDR3 reads TGCGCCAGCAGCTTGGTCGGCTCTGGGGCCAACGTCCTGACTTTC. It yields the protein CASSLVGSGANVLTF. The V gene is TRBV5-1, the J gene TRBJ2-6, with no clear D. Trimming took off 0 bases at V and 0 bases at J, with 4 bases between the two ends. There are 15 residues in the CDR3. Germline lookup yields CDR1 SGHRS and CDR2 YFSETQ.

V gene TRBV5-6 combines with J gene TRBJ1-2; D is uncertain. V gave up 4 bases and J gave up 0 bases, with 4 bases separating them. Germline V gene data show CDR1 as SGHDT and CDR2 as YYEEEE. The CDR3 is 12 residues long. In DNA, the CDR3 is TGTGCCAGCAGCGCTACTAACTATGGCTACACCTTC. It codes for CASSATNYGYTF.

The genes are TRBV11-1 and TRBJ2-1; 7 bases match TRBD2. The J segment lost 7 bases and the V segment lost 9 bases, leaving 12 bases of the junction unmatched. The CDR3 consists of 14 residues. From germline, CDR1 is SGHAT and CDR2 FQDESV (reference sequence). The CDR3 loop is CASSAGGGLNEQFF. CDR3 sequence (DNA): TGTGCCAGTAGCGCTGGCGGGGGTTTGAATGAGCAGTTCTTC.